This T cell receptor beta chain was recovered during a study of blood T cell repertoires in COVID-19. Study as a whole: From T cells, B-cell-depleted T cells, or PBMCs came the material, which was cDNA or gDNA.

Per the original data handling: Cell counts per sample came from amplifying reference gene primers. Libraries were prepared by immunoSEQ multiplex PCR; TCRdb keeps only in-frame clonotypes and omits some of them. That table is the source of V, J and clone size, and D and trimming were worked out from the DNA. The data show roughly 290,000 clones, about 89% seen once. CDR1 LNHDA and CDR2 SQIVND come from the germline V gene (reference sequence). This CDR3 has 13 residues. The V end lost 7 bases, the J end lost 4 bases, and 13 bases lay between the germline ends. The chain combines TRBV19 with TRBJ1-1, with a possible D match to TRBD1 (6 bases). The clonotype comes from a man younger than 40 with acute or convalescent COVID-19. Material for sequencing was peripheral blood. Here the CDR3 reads CASMRGRITEAFF. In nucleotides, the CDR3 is TGTGCCAGTATGCGGGGGCGCATCACTGAAGCTTTCTTT. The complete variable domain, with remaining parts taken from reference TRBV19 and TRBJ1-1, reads DGGITQSPKYLFRKEGQNVTLSCEQNLNHDAMYWYRQDPGQGLRLIYYSQIVNDFQKGDIAEGYSVSREKKESFPLTVTSAQKNPTAFYLCASMRGRITEAFFGQGTRLTVV.